Listed below are T cell receptor beta chains from one sample, sequenced in a study of response to subunit inactivated influenza vaccine. Via MiXCR, TCRdb re-called the RT-PCR reads, giving one row per CDR3 protein. This sample yields approximately 500,000 distinct CDR3 sequences, of which 11% to 15% are seen a single time; around 10% belongs to the top ten. The sequenced sample was PBMCs from blood, obtained 11 to 12 days after vaccination. The receptors stem from a man over 45 who received an inactivated influenza vaccine. The CDR3 runs from the conserved cysteine through the conserved F or W. Fields, in order: J gene, V gene, CDR3 protein.

J gene: TRBJ2-1
V gene: TRBV15
CDR3 protein: CATSKWGASYNEQFF

J gene: TRBJ2-1
V gene: TRBV7-9
CDR3 protein: CASSAYWASSYNEQFF

J gene: TRBJ2-7
V gene: TRBV11-2
CDR3 protein: CASSYGQGSEQYF

J gene: TRBJ1-2
V gene: TRBV20-1
CDR3 protein: CSVSRRSSNYGYTF

J gene: TRBJ2-7
V gene: TRBV24-1
CDR3 protein: CATSDRGFDEQYF

J gene: TRBJ2-1
V gene: TRBV20-1
CDR3 protein: CSARWEDNEQFF

J gene: TRBJ2-7
V gene: TRBV28
CDR3 protein: CASSSLGGGSSYEQYF

J gene: TRBJ1-5
V gene: TRBV21-1
CDR3 protein: CASGWEVSNQPQHF

J gene: TRBJ2-1
V gene: TRBV12-3/TRBV12-4
CDR3 protein: CASRGLAGGANEQFF

J gene: TRBJ2-7
V gene: TRBV29-1
CDR3 protein: CSARSGGSNEQYF

J gene: TRBJ2-5
V gene: TRBV10-3
CDR3 protein: CAISEPGKTETQYF

J gene: TRBJ2-1
V gene: TRBV9
CDR3 protein: CASSALRADNEQFF

J gene: TRBJ2-3
V gene: TRBV20-1
CDR3 protein: CSAPIAGTSTDTQYF

J gene: TRBJ2-7
V gene: TRBV29-1
CDR3 protein: CSGAWTDYEQYF

J gene: TRBJ2-2
V gene: TRBV3-1
CDR3 protein: CASSRMVAVGGELFF